Presented here are 3 T cell receptor beta chains from one specimen sequenced in a study of memory CD4+ T cells and cytomegalovirus serostatus (dated by TCRdb to the late 2010s). A FACSAria II was used to sort memory CD4+ T cells, defined as single viable CD3+CD4+CD8-CD45RO+ cells. The library relied on the immunoSEQ multiplex PCR assay. TCRdb took this table from immuneACCESS and kept in-frame rearrangements with V and J called. Such tables lack part of the clones; where checked against another copy, unresolved V genes explain under half of the gap, and the rest is unexplained. The table for this sample lists about 39,000 clones; 75% to 80% of them were counted only once. The ten largest clones add up to about 0.8% of the sample. Sequenced: memory CD4+ T cells from blood. The source is an adult in good health and CMV-seronegative.

This chain uses TRBV6-5 with TRBJ2-7; 8 nucleotides agree with TRBD2. The trim removed 4 bases at V and 4 bases at J, leaving 9 bases unmatched. Germline values: CDR1 MNHEY, CDR2 SVGAGI. The CDR3 spans 15 residues. CDR3 protein: CASSSEERGTYEQYF. The CDR3 bases are TGTGCCAGCAGTTCGGAGGAGCGGGGGACGTACGAGCAGTACTTC.

The chain uses TRBV5-1 and TRBJ1-2; D gene ambiguous. V gave up 3 bases and J gave up 4 bases, with 22 bases separating them. Germline V gene sequence: CDR1 SGHRS, CDR2 YFSETQ. This CDR3 comprises 17 residues. DNA for the CDR3: TGCGCCAGCAGCTACTCCAGTAGGACGGACTTATCCTATGGCTACACCTTC. Protein product: CASSYSSRTDLSYGYTF.

The genes are TRBV6-5 and TRBJ2-1; the D gene is possibly TRBD2 (5 bases). V dropped 6 bases and J dropped 0 bases, with 9 bases sitting between them. Germline values: CDR1 MNHEY, CDR2 SVGAGI. The CDR3 consists of 14 residues. The CDR3 loop reads CASRRRASYNEQFF. The CDR3 DNA follows: TGTGCCAGCAGGAGGCGGGCCTCCTACAATGAGCAGTTCTTC.